The clone carrying this T cell receptor (beta chain) was found many times. The target antigen is unknown. V gave up 1 base and J gave up 5 bases, with 15 bases separating them. The CDR3 runs 16 residues. Germline CDR1 MGHRA, CDR2 YSYEKL. Included in the TCR beta cDNA libraries were unique molecular identifiers. TCRdb reprocessed the PCR reads via MiXCR and lists one record per CDR3 protein. The repertoire holds fewer than 850,000 distinct CDR3 sequences, with 30% as singletons. The sample originates from a study of post-analysis software for immune sequencing data. Regarding the study as a whole: F measure grouped same-batch samples tightly together. The study found TRBV5-6, TRBV5-1 and TRBV20-1 among five TRBV segments more frequent in patients than controls.

Sequenced input: blood. This rearrangement joins TRBV4-1 to TRBJ2-1; the D gene is possibly TRBD1 (6 bases). The receptor was isolated from a girl aged 5-17 years with multiple sclerosis. CDR3 sequence: CASSQGYEQGNNEQFF. CDR3 sequence (DNA): TGCGCCAGCAGCCAAGGGTACGAACAGGGAAACAATGAGCAGTTCTTC.